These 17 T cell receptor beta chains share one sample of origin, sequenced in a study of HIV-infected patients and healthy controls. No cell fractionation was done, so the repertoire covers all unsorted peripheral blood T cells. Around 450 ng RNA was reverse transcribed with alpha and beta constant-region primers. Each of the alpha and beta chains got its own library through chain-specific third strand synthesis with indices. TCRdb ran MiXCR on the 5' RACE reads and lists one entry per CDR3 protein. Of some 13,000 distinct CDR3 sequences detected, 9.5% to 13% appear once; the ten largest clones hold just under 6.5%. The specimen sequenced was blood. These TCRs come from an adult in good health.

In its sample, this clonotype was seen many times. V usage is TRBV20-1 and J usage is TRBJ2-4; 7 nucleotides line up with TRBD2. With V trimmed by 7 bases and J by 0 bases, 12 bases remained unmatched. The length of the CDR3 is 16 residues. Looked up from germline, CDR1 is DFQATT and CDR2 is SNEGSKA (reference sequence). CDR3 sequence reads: CSVVGGFPLAKNIQYF. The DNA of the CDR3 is TGCAGTGTTGTGGGGGGGTTTCCTCTAGCCAAAAACATTCAGTACTTC.

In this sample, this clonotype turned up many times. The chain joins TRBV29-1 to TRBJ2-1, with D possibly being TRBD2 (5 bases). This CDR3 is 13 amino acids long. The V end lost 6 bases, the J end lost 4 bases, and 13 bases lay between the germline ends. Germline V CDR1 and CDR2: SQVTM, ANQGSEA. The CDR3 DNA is TGCAGCGTCGGGGAGAGCTTTTACAATGAGCAGTTCTTC. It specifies CSVGESFYNEQFF.

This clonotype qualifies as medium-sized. DNA of the CDR3: TGCGCCAGCAGTCTGGGGAATGAGCAGTTCTTC. Translating gives CASSLGNEQFF. The V gene is TRBV5-1, the J gene TRBJ2-1; no reliable D call. This CDR3 contains 11 residues. Germline loops: CDR1 SGHRS, CDR2 YFSETQ. The V and J ends lost 5 bases and 7 bases respectively, with 7 bases between them.

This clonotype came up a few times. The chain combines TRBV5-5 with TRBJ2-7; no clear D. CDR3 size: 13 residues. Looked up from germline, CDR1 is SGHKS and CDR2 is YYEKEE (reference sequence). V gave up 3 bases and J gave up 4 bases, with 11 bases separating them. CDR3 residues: CASSSETGYEQYF. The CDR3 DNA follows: TGTGCCAGCAGCTCGGAAACTGGATACGAGCAGTACTTC.

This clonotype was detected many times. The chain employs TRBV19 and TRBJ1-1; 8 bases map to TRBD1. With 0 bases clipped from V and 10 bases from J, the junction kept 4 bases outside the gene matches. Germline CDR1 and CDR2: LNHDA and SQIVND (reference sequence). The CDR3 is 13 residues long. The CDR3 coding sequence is TGTGCCAGTAGTATAGACCGGGACAGGCGAGCTTTCTTT. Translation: CASSIDRDRRAFF.

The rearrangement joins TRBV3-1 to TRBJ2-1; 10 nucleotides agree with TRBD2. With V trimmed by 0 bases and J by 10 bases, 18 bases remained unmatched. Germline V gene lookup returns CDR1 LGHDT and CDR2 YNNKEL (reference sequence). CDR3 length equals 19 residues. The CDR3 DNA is TGTGCCAGCAGCCAAGATAAGAGCGGGAGGGCCGAAGGGTGGAGGGAGCAGTTCTTC. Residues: CASSQDKSGRAEGWREQFF.

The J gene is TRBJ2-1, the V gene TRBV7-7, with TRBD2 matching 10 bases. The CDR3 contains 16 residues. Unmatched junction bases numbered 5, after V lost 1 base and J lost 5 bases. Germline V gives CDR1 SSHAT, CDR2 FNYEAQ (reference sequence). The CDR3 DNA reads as TGTGCCAGCAGCTTAGGGCCAGGACTAGCGGACAATGAGCAGTTCTTC. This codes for CASSLGPGLADNEQFF.

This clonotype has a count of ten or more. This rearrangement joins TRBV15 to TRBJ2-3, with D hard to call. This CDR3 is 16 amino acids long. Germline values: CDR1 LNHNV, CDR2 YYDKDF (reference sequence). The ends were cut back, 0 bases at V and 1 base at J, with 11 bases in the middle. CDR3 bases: TGTGCCACCAGCAGAGATCCCGGCTCAGGCACAGATACGCAGTATTTT. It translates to CATSRDPGSGTDTQYF.

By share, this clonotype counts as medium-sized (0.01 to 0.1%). This CDR3 reads CSARDRVTSTEAFF. The CDR3, as DNA: TGCAGTGCTAGAGACAGGGTCACGAGCACTGAAGCTTTCTTT. This chain uses TRBV20-1 with TRBJ1-1; D is perhaps TRBD1 (5 bases). V lost 0 bases and J lost 4, with 12 bases in between. The germline CDR1 and CDR2 sequences are DFQATT and SNEGSKA (reference sequence). The CDR3 is 14 amino acids.

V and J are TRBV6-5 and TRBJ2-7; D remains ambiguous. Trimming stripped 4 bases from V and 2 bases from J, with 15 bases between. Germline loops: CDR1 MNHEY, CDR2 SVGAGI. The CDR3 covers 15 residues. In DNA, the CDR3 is TGTGCCAGCAGTTTACATTTCGGGCCCACCTACGAGCAGTACTTC. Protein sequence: CASSLHFGPTYEQYF.

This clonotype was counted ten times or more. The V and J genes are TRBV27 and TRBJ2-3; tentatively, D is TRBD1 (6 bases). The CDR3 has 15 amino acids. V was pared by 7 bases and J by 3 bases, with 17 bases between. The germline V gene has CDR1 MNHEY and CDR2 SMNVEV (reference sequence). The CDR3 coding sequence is TGTGCCAGCACCTCTGGGGCAGGGGAGACAGATACGCAGTATTTT. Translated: CASTSGAGETDTQYF.

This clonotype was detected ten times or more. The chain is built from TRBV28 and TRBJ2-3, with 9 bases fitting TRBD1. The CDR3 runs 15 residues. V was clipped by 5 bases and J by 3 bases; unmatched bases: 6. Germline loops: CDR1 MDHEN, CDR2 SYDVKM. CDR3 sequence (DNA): TGTGCCAGCAGTCCCGACAGGGGGATAACAGATACGCAGTATTTT. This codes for CASSPDRGITDTQYF.

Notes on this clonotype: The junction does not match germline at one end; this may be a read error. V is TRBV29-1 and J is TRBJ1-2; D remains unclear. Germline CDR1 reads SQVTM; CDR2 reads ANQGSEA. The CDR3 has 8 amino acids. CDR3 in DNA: TGCAGCGTTGAAGGAGGAGTCTTC. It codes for CSVEGGVF.

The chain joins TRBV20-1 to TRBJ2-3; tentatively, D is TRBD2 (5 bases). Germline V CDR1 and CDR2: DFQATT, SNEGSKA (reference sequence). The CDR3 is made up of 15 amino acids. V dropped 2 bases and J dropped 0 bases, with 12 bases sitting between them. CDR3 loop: CSARKRTGSTDTQYF. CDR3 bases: TGCAGTGCTAGAAAACGGACTGGTAGCACAGATACGCAGTATTTT.

The CDR3 DNA reads TGCGCCAGCAGCTTGGGGGCTAGCGAATCCTCCTACAATGAGCAGTTCTTC. Translation gives CASSLGASESSYNEQFF. The chain joins TRBV5-1 to TRBJ2-1, with D possibly TRBD2 on 6 matching bases. The V end lost 0 bases, the J end lost 0 bases, and 13 bases lay between the germline ends. The CDR3 covers 17 residues. CDR1 is SGHRS and CDR2 is YFSETQ in the germline V gene.

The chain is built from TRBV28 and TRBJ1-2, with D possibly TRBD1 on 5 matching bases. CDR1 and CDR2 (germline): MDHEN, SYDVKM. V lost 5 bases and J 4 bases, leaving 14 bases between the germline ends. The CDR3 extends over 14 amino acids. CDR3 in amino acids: CASSHGGQGYGYTF. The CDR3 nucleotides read TGTGCCAGCAGTCACGGGGGTCAGGGCTATGGCTACACCTTC.

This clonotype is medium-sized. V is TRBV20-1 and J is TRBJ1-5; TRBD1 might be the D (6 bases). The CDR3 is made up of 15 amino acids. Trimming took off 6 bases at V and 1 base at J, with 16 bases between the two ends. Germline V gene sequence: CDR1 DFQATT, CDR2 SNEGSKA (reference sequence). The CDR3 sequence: CSARQGSGSNQPQHF. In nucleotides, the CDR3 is TGCAGTGCGCGTCAGGGGTCAGGGAGCAATCAGCCCCAGCATTTT.